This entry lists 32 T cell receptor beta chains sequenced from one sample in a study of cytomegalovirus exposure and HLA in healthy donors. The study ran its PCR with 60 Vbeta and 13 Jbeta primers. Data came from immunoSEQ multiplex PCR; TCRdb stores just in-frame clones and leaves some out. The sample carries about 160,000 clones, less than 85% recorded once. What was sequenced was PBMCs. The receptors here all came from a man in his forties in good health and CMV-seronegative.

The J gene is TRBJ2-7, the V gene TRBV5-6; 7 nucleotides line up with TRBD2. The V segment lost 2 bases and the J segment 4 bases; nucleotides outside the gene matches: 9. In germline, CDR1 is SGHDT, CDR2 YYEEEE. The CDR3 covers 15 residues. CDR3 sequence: CASSFITSASYEQYF. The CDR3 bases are TGTGCCAGCAGCTTCATCACTAGCGCATCGTACGAGCAGTACTTC.

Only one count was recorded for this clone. The chain's CDR3 is CATSRGLANTGELFF. CDR3 in DNA: TGTGCCACCAGCAGGGGACTAGCGAACACCGGGGAGCTGTTTTTT. This sequence joins TRBV15 and TRBJ2-2; 8 bases map to TRBD2. V was pared by 3 bases and J by 0 bases, with 0 bases of the junction left unmatched. The CDR3 is made up of 15 amino acids. Per germline, CDR1 LNHNV and CDR2 YYDKDF (reference sequence).

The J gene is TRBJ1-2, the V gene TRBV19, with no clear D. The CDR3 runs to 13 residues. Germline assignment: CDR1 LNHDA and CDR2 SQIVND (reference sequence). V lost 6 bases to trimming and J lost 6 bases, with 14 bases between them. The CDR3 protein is CASSPNKAHGYTF. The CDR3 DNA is TGTGCCAGTAGCCCCAATAAAGCCCATGGCTACACCTTC.

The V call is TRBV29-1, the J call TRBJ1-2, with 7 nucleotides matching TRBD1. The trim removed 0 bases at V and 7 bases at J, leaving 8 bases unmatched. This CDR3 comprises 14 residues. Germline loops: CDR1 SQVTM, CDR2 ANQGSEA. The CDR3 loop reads CSVEEVTGAGGYTF. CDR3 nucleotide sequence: TGCAGCGTTGAAGAGGTTACAGGGGCGGGTGGCTACACCTTC.

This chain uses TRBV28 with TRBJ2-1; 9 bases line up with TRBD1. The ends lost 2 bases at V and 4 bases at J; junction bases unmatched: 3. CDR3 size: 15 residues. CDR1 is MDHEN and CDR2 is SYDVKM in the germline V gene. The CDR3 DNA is TGTGCCAGCAGTTTAGGGGACAGGGCTTACAATGAGCAGTTCTTC. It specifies CASSLGDRAYNEQFF.

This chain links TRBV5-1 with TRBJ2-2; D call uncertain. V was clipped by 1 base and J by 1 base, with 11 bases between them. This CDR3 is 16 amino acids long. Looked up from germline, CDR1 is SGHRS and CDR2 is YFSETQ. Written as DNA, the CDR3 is TGCGCCAGCAGCTTGTGGGCTACGGTGAACACCGGGGAGCTGTTTTTT. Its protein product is CASSLWATVNTGELFF. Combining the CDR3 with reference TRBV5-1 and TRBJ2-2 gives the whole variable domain KAGVTQTPRYLIKTRGQQVTLSCSPISGHRSVSWYQQTPGQGLQFLFEYFSETQRNKGNFPGRFSGRQFSNSRSEMNVSTLELGDSALYLCASSLWATVNTGELFFGEGSRLTVL.

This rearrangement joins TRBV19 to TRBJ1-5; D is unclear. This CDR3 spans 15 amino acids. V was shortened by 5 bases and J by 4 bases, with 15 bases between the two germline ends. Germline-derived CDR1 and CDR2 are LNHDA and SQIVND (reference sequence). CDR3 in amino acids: CASSYGVRDNQPQHF. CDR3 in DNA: TGTGCCAGTAGTTACGGGGTCCGGGATAATCAGCCCCAGCATTTT.

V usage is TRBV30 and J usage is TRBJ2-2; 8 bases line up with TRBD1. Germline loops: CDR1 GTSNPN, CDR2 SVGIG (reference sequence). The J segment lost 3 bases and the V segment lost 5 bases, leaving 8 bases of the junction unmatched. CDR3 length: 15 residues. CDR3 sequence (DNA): TGTGCCTGGCAGCAGGGGGCTCAGGACACCGGGGAGCTGTTTTTT. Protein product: CAWQQGAQDTGELFF.

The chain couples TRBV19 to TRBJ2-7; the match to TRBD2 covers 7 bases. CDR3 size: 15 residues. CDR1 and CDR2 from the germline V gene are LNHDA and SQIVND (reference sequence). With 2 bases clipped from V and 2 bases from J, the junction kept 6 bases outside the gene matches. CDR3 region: CASSILQGLAYEQYF. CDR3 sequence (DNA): TGTGCCAGTAGTATACTACAAGGACTAGCCTACGAGCAGTACTTC.

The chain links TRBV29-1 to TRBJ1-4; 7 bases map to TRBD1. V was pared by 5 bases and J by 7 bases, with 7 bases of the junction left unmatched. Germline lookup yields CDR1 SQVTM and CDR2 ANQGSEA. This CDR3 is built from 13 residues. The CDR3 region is CSVRGGEFEKLFF. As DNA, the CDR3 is TGCAGCGTTAGAGGGGGCGAGTTTGAAAAACTGTTTTTT.

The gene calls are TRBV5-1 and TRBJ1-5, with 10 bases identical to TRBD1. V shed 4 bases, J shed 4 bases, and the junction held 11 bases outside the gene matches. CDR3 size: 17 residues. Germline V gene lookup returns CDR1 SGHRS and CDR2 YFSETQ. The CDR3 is CASSPEGQGFPNQPQHF. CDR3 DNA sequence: TGCGCCAGCAGCCCAGAGGGACAGGGGTTCCCAAATCAGCCCCAGCATTTT.

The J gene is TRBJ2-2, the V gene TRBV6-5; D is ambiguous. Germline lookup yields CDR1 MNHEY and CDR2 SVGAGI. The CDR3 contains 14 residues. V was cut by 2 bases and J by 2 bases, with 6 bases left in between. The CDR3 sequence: CASSYVSNTGELFF. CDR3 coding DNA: TGTGCCAGCAGTTACGTCAGTAACACCGGGGAGCTGTTTTTT.

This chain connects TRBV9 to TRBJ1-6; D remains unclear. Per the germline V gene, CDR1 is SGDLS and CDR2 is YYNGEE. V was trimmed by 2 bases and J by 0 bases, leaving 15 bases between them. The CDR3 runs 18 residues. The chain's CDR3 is CASSVSQPGSSYNSPLHF. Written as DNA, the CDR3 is TGTGCCAGCAGCGTGTCCCAGCCCGGGAGCTCCTATAATTCACCCCTCCACTTT. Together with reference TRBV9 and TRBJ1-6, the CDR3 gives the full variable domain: DSGVTQTPKHLITATGQRVTLRCSPRSGDLSVYWYQQSLDQGLQFLIQYYNGEERAKGNILERFSAQQFPDLHSELNLSSLELGDSALYFCASSVSQPGSSYNSPLHFGNGTRLTVT.

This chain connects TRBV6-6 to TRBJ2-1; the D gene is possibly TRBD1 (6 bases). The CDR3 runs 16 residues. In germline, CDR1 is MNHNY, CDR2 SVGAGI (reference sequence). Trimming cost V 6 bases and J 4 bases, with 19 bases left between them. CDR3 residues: CASRPKSDRTYNEQFF. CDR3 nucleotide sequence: TGTGCCAGCAGACCAAAGAGCGACAGGACGTACAATGAGCAGTTCTTC.

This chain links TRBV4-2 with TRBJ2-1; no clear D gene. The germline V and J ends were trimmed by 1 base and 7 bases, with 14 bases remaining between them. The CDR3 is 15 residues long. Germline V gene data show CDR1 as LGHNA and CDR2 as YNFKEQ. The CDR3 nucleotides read TGTGCCAGCAGCCAAGCAACAGACCGTGGGAATGAGCAGTTCTTC. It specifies CASSQATDRGNEQFF.

In DNA, the CDR3 is TGCGCCAGCAGCTACCGGGGGGGGGACGGTCAGCCCCAGCATTTT. It codes for CASSYRGGDGQPQHF. The chain carries TRBV5-1 and TRBJ1-5; D perhaps matches TRBD1 (5 bases). V was trimmed by 3 bases and J by 6 bases, leaving 16 bases between them. CDR1 SGHRS and CDR2 YFSETQ come from the germline V gene. The CDR3 consists of 15 residues.

This CDR3 is CASAPEGGVIYNEQFF. CDR3 bases: TGTGCCAGCGCCCCAGAAGGGGGGGTGATATACAATGAGCAGTTCTTC. This chain joins TRBV13 and TRBJ2-1; weak D call: TRBD2 (7 bases). The CDR3 loop spans 16 amino acids. Germline V gene lookup returns CDR1 PRHDT and CDR2 FYEKMQ (reference sequence). The ends were cut back, 8 bases at V and 4 bases at J, with 21 bases in the middle.

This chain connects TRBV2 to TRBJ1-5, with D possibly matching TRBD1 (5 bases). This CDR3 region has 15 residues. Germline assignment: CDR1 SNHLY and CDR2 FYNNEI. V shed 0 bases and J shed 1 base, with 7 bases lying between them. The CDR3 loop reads CASSEARGSNQPQHF. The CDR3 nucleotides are TGTGCCAGCAGTGAAGCGCGGGGGAGCAATCAGCCCCAGCATTTT. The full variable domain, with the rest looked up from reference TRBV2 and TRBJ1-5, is EPEVTQTPSHQVTQMGQEVILRCVPISNHLYFYWYRQILGQKVEFLVSFYNNEISEKSEIFDDQFSVERPDGSNFTLKIRSTKLEDSAMYFCASSEARGSNQPQHFGDGTRLSIL.

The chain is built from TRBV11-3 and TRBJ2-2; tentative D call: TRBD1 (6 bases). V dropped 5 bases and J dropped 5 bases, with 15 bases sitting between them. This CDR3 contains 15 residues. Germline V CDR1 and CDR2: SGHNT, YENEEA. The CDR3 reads CASSPGYTGTGELFF. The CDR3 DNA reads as TGTGCCAGCAGCCCAGGATACACAGGGACCGGGGAGCTGTTTTTT.

The CDR3 sequence: CASSPGQGMNTEAFF. The CDR3 DNA is TGTGCCAGCAGCCCCGGACAGGGGATGAACACTGAAGCTTTCTTT. V gene TRBV7-9 combines with J gene TRBJ1-1; 9 bases agree with TRBD1. This CDR3 spans 15 amino acids. Trimming took 5 bases from V and 0 from J; bases not matched to a gene: 4. Germline values: CDR1 SEHNR, CDR2 FQNEAQ (reference sequence).

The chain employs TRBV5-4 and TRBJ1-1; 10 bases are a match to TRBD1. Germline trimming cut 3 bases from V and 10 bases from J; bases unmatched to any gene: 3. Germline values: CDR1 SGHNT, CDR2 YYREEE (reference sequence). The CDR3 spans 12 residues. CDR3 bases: TGTGCCAGCAGCTCCGGGACAGGGGTAGCTTTCTTT. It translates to CASSSGTGVAFF.

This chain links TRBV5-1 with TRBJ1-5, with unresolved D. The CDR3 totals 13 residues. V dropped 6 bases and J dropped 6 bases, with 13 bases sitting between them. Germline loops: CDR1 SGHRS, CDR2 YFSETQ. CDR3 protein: CASKVDGGQPQHF. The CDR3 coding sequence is TGCGCCAGCAAGGTAGACGGAGGTCAGCCCCAGCATTTT.

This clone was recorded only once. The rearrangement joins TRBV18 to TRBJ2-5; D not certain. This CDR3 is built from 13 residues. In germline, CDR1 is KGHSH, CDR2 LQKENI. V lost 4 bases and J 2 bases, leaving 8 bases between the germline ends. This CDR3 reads CASSRGDQETQYF. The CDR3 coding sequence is TGTGCCAGCTCACGCGGTGATCAAGAGACCCAGTACTTC.

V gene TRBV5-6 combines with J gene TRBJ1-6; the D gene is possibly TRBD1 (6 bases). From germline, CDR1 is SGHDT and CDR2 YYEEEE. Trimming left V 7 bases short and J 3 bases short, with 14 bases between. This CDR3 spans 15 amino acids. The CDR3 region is CASGPGAGYNSPLHF. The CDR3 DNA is TGTGCCAGCGGCCCAGGGGCGGGCTATAATTCACCCCTCCACTTT.

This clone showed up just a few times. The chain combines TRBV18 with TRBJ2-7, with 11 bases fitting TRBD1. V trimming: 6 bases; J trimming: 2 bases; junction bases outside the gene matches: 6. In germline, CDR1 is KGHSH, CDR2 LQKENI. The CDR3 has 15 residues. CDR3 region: CASSEGQGATYEQYF. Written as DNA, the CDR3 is TGTGCCAGCTCCGAAGGACAGGGGGCGACCTACGAGCAGTACTTC.

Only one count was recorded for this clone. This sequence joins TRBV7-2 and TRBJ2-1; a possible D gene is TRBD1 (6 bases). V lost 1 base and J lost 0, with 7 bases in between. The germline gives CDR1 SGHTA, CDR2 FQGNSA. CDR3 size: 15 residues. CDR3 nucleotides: TGTGCCAGCAGCTTAGAAGGGGGCTCCTACAATGAGCAGTTCTTC. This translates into CASSLEGGSYNEQFF.

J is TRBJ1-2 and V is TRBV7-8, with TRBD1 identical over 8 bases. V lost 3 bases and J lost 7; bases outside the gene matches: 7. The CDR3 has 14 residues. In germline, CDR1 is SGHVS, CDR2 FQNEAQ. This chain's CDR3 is CASSFGQGITGYTF. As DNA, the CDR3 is TGTGCCAGCAGCTTCGGACAGGGTATAACTGGCTACACCTTC.

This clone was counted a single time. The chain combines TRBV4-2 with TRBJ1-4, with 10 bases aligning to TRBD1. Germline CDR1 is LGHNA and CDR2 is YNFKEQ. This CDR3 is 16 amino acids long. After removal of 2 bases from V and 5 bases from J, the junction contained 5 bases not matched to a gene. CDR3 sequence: CASSQSSGQGNEKLFF. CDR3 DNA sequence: TGTGCCAGCAGCCAATCCTCGGGACAGGGGAATGAAAAACTGTTTTTT.

CDR3 sequence: CASALTSGTGMTDTQYF. The CDR3 coding sequence is TGTGCCAGCGCTCTTACCTCCGGGACAGGGATGACAGATACGCAGTATTTT. The chain links TRBV27 to TRBJ2-3; 9 bases align to TRBD1. Germline V gene sequence: CDR1 MNHEY, CDR2 SMNVEV (reference sequence). With V trimmed by 8 bases and J by 3 bases, 15 bases remained unmatched. This CDR3 contains 17 residues.

CDR3 nucleotides: TGTGCCAGTAGTGAGCCGGGACAGGGATACTACGAGCAGTACTTC. This gives the protein CASSEPGQGYYEQYF. The V gene is TRBV19, the J gene TRBJ2-7, with 9 nucleotides matching TRBD1. This CDR3 spans 15 amino acids. CDR1 is LNHDA, CDR2 SQIVND, per germline (reference sequence). The trim removed 5 bases at V and 3 bases at J, leaving 8 bases unmatched.

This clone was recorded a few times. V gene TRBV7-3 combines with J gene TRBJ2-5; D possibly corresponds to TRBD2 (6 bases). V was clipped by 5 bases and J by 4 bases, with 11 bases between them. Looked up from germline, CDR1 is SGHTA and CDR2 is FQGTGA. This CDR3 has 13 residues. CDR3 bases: TGTGCCAGCAGCCTGGGAGGACTAGAGACCCAGTACTTC. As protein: CASSLGGLETQYF.

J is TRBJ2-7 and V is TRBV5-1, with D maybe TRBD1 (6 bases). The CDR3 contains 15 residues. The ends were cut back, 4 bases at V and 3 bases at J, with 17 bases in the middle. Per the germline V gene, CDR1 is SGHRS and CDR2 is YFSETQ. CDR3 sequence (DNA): TGCGCCAGCAGCCCAGCCGGGACAACGTACTACGAGCAGTACTTC. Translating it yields CASSPAGTTYYEQYF.